This T cell receptor beta chain was recovered during a study of CD8 T cells in Susac syndrome. A single count supports this clonotype. Isolation of CD8+ and CD4+ T cells was performed negatively, whereas enrichment of TEMRA cells was done by FACS. Germline-derived CDR1 and CDR2 are LGHDT and YNNKEL (reference sequence). This CDR3 has 13 amino acids. V dropped 5 bases and J dropped 4 bases, with 8 bases sitting between them. With random hexamers, roughly 0.45 to 1 ug RNA was reverse transcribed. An immunoSEQ multiplex PCR amplified TCR beta CDR3 over 54 Vbeta and 13 Jbeta. From the immunoSEQ multiplex PCR reads, TCRdb called clonotypes with MiXCR, one entry per CDR3 protein. Of some 99,000 distinct CDR3 sequences listed, roughly 95% are singletons.

The V and J genes are TRBV3-1 and TRBJ2-2; D is ambiguous. The clonotype was recovered from a human donor in good health. Sequencing was done on a sample of CD4+ T cells from PBMCs. The CDR3 loop reads CASSKIGTGELFF. The CDR3 DNA follows: TGTGCCAGCAGCAAGATTGGCACCGGGGAGCTGTTTTTT.